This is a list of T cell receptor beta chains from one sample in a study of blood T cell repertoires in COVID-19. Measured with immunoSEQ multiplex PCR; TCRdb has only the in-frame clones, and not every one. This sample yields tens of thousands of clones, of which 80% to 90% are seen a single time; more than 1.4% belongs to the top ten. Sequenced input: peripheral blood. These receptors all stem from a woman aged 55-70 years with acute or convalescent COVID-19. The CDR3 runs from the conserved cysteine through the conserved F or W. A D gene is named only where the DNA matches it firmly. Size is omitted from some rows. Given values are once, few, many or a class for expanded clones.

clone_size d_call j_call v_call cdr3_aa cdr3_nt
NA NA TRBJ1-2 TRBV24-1 CATSDRAGPNYGYTF TGTGCCACCAGTGATCGTGCAGGGCCGAACTATGGCTACACCTTC
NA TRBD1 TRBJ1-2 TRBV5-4 CASSLGGQGRIKGEYGYTF TGTGCCAGCAGCTTGGGTGGACAGGGAAGGATTAAGGGGGAATATGGCTACACCTTC
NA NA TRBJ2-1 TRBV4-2 CASSYGTYTDNEQFF TGTGCCAGCAGCTACGGGACTTACACTGACAATGAGCAGTTCTTC
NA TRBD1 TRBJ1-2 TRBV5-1 CASSLGQGWTGYGYTF TGCGCCAGCAGCTTGGGGCAGGGTTGGACAGGCTATGGCTACACCTTC
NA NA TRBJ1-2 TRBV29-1 CSVEGRGHGYTF TGCAGCGTTGAGGGCAGGGGTCATGGCTACACCTTC
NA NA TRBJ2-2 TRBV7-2 CASSSLGGASTGELFF TGTGCCAGCAGTTCCCTGGGCGGGGCCTCCACCGGGGAGCTGTTTTTT
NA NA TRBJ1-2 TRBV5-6 CASSLILWETLFNYGYTF TGTGCCAGCAGCCTTATTCTGTGGGAGACACTCTTTAACTATGGCTACACCTTC
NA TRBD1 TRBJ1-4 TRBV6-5 CASSYSLNRGHEKLFF TGTGCCAGCAGTTACTCCTTAAACAGGGGGCATGAAAAACTGTTTTTT
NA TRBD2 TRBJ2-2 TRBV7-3 CASSLRSLAGGYTNTGELFF TGTGCCAGCAGCTTAAGGAGTCTAGCGGGAGGCTATACGAACACCGGGGAGCTGTTTTTT
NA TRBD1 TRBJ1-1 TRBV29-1 CGPRTGNTEAFF TGCGGCCCCAGGACAGGGAACACTGAAGCTTTCTTT
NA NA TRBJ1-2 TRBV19 CASSTTQGRSYGYTF TGTGCCAGTAGTACCACACAGGGACGGAGCTATGGCTACACCTTC
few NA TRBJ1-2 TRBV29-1 CSVDRASYGYTF TGCAGCGTTGACAGGGCATCCTATGGCTACACCTTC
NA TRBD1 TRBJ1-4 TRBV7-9 CASSKRDSEKLFF TGTGCCAGCAGCAAACGGGACAGCGAAAAACTGTTTTTT
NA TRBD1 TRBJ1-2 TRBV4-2 CASSQEGQHSGYTF TGTGCCAGCAGCCAAGAGGGACAGCACTCCGGCTACACCTTC
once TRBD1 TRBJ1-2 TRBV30 CAWSPGQGAYGYTF TGTGCCTGGAGTCCTGGACAGGGGGCGTATGGCTACACCTTC
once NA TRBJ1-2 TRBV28 CASRNYREDYGYTF TGTGCCAGCAGAAACTACAGGGAAGACTATGGCTACACCTTC
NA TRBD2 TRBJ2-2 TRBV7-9 CASRRRTSNSGELFF TGTGCCAGCAGACGTCGGACTAGCAATTCCGGGGAGCTGTTTTTT
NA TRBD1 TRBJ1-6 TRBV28 CASRPRTGAYSPLHF TGTGCCAGCAGACCAAGGACAGGGGCTTATTCACCCCTCCACTTT
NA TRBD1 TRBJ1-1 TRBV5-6 CASSKRQGDTEAFF TGTGCCAGCAGCAAACGACAGGGTGACACTGAAGCTTTCTTT
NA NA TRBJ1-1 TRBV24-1 CATSDSRGGNTEAFF TGTGCCACCAGTGATTCCCGAGGGGGGAACACTGAAGCTTTCTTT
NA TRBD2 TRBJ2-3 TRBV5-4 CASSFQSGGALGTQYF TGTGCCAGCAGCTTTCAAAGCGGGGGGGCTTTAGGCACGCAGTATTTT
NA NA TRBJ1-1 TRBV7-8 CASSSPGLEAFF TGTGCCAGCAGCTCACCAGGCCTTGAAGCTTTCTTT
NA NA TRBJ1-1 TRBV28 CASSLRVRIEAFF TGTGCCAGCAGTTTGAGGGTCAGGATTGAAGCTTTCTTT
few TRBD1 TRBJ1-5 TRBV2 CASRGTVNQPQHF TGTGCCAGCAGAGGGACAGTCAATCAGCCCCAGCATTTT
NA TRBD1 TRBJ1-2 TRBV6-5 CASSLGQGENYGYTF TGTGCCAGCAGCCTTGGACAGGGGGAGAACTATGGCTACACCTTC
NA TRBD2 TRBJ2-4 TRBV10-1 CARVSGLQNIQYF TGCGCCAGAGTATCGGGACTACAAAACATTCAGTACTTC
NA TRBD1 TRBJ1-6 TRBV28 CASSLARQGLAYNSPLHF TGTGCCAGCAGTTTAGCGCGACAGGGCCTTGCCTATAATTCACCCCTCCACTTT
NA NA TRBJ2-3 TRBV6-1 CASSEGRGLADTQYF TGTGCCAGCAGTGAGGGACGGGGGTTAGCAGATACGCAGTATTTT
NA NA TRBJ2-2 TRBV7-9 CASSLHLAGFATGELFF TGTGCCAGCAGCTTACATTTGGCAGGGTTTGCCACCGGGGAGCTGTTTTTT
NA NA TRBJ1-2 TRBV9 CASSPYRDKHNYGYTF TGTGCCAGCAGCCCGTACCGGGACAAACATAACTATGGCTACACCTTC
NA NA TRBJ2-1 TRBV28 CASSFPPSSYNEQFF TGTGCCAGCAGTTTCCCCCCGAGCTCCTACAATGAGCAGTTCTTC
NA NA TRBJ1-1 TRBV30 CAWSISSVGAFF TGTGCCTGGAGTATATCCAGTGTTGGAGCTTTCTTT
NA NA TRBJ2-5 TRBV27 CASAEGGPIQTQYF TGTGCCAGCGCGGAGGGGGGGCCTATCCAGACCCAGTACTTC
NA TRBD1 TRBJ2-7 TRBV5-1 CASSTGGVYEQYF TGCGCCTCCTCGACAGGGGGTGTCTACGAGCAGTACTTC
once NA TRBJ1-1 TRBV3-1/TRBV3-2 CASSQAWTNTEAFF TGTGCCAGCAGCCAAGCATGGACTAACACTGAAGCTTTCTTT
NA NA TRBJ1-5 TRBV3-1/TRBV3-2 CASSQDRGQPQHF TGTGCCAGCAGCCAAGACAGGGGTCAGCCCCAGCATTTT
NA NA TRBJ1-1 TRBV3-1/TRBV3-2 CASSQVGAYAFF TGTGCCAGCAGCCAAGTGGGGGCTTATGCTTTCTTT
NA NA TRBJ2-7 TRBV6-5 CASSSKTSNSYEQYF TGTGCCAGCAGTTCCAAGACTAGTAATTCCTACGAGCAGTACTTC
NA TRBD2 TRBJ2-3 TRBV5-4 CASSSPSGGATDTQYF TGTGCCAGCAGCTCTCCTAGCGGGGGGGCAACAGATACGCAGTATTTT
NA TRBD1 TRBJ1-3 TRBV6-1 CASSEKGQGRNTIYF TGTGCCAGCAGTGAAAAGGGACAGGGGAGAAACACCATATATTTT
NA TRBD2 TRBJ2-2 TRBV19 CASSIFGTRDGGELFF TGTGCCAGTAGTATATTCGGGACTAGGGACGGCGGGGAGCTGTTTTTT
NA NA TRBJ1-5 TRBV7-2 CASNPQGSRNQPQHF TGTGCCAGCAACCCACAGGGCTCCCGCAATCAGCCCCAGCATTTT
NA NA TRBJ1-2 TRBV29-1 CSVVSGAYYGYTF TGCAGCGTTGTATCAGGGGCATACTATGGCTACACCTTC
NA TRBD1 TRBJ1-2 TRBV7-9 CASSSRGQGGGYTF TGTGCCAGCAGCTCAAGGGGACAGGGTGGAGGCTACACCTTC
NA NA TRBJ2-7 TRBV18 CASSPSAYEQYF TGTGCCAGCTCACCGTCGGCCTACGAGCAGTACTTC
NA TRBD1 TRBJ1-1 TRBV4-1 CASSQVGTGVWTEAFF TGCGCCAGCAGCCAAGTAGGCACAGGGGTGTGGACTGAAGCTTTCTTT
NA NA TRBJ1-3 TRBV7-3 CASSRGPPSSGNTIYF TGTGCCAGCAGCCGAGGGCCCCCTAGCTCTGGAAACACCATATATTTT
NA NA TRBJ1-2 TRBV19 CASRSPGNYYGYTF TGTGCCAGTAGATCCCCGGGGAATTACTATGGCTACACCTTC